Listed below are T cell receptor beta chains from one sample, sequenced in a study of blood T cell repertoires in COVID-19. Only in-frame clones appear in the TCRdb table, and some are missing; sequencing was by immunoSEQ multiplex PCR. The sample has some 210,000 clones, about 90% seen once; the top ten hold approximately 1.2%. The specimen was peripheral blood. Receptors originate from a man aged 30 to 45 with acute or convalescent COVID-19. The CDR3 runs from the conserved cysteine through the conserved F or W. The D gene is left open where the match is weak. For some rows the clone size is stated as once, few or many, or as a class when expanded; others skip it.

j_call d_call cdr3_length v_call clone_size cdr3_aa cdr3_nt
TRBJ1-2 TRBD1 15 TRBV28 NA CASTRTGRRYYGYTF TGTGCCAGCACGAGGACAGGGAGGCGGTACTATGGCTACACCTTC
TRBJ1-6 NA 14 TRBV10-3 NA CAISGRSSDSPLHF TGTGCCATCAGTGGTCGGAGTTCGGATTCACCCCTCCACTTT
TRBJ1-2 NA 13 TRBV9 NA CASSVDSNYGYTF TGTGCCAGCAGCGTCGACTCTAACTATGGCTACACCTTC
TRBJ1-1 NA 12 TRBV3-1/TRBV3-2 NA CASSHLNTEAFF TGTGCCAGCAGCCACTTGAACACTGAAGCTTTCTTT
TRBJ2-1 TRBD1 15 TRBV3-1/TRBV3-2 NA CASSYQGQGGDEQFF TGTGCCAGCAGCTACCAGGGACAGGGAGGCGATGAGCAGTTCTTC
TRBJ2-7 NA 13 TRBV9 NA CASSPRVEGEQYF TGTGCCAGCAGCCCCAGGGTGGAAGGCGAGCAGTACTTC
TRBJ1-3 TRBD1 14 TRBV7-8 NA CASSLDRGGNTIYF TGTGCCAGCAGCTTAGACAGGGGGGGAAACACCATATATTTT
TRBJ2-1 NA 13 TRBV20-1 NA CSASSYSYNEQFF TGCAGTGCTAGTTCTTATTCCTACAATGAGCAGTTCTTC
TRBJ2-5 TRBD2 16 TRBV4-1 NA CASSQDQSGRGETQYF TGCGCCAGCAGCCAAGATCAGAGCGGGAGAGGGGAGACCCAGTACTTC
TRBJ2-2 TRBD1 16 TRBV7-3 NA CASSSAGTGNTGELFF TGTGCCAGCAGCTCGGCCGGGACAGGGAACACCGGGGAGCTGTTTTTT
TRBJ2-5 TRBD2 18 TRBV7-6 NA CASSLVGVLASNQETQYF TGTGCCAGCAGCTTAGTTGGGGTACTAGCGAGCAACCAAGAGACCCAGTACTTC
TRBJ2-1 NA 12 TRBV14 NA CASSQVQGREFF TGTGCCAGCAGCCAGGTCCAGGGTCGTGAGTTCTTC
TRBJ2-7 TRBD2 15 TRBV15 NA CATRPAGGGTYEQYF TGTGCCACCAGACCGGCGGGGGGGGGCACCTACGAGCAGTACTTC
TRBJ2-1 TRBD2 18 TRBV9 NA CASSVGTSGRGDYNEQFF TGTGCCAGCAGCGTAGGGACTAGCGGGAGGGGGGACTACAATGAGCAGTTCTTC
TRBJ2-7 TRBD2 15 TRBV6-2/TRBV6-3 few CASSFPGLGSFAQYF TGTGCCAGCAGTTTCCCGGGACTAGGGTCTTTTGCGCAGTACTTC
TRBJ1-2 TRBD1 14 TRBV30 once CACPSRDRQYGYTF TGTGCCTGCCCGTCCCGGGACAGACAATATGGCTACACCTTC
TRBJ1-1 NA 15 TRBV4-1 NA CASSQSGQQNTEAFF TGCGCCAGCAGCCAATCGGGACAACAGAACACTGAAGCTTTCTTT
TRBJ1-5 TRBD1 14 TRBV30 NA CAWSVLTGNQPQHF TGTGCCTGGAGTGTTTTGACAGGGAATCAGCCCCAGCATTTT
TRBJ1-5 NA 18 TRBV18 NA CASSIQGQRGRGNQPQHF TGTGCCAGCTCAATACAAGGCCAACGAGGGCGCGGAAATCAGCCCCAGCATTTT
TRBJ1-1 NA 15 TRBV6-5 NA CASSYRRAENTEAFF TGTGCCAGCAGTTATAGGAGGGCAGAGAACACTGAAGCTTTCTTT
TRBJ2-5 TRBD2 16 TRBV7-7 NA CASSPRTSGGGETQYF TGTGCTAGCAGTCCGAGGACTAGCGGGGGTGGAGAGACCCAGTACTTC
TRBJ2-3 NA 16 TRBV10-1 NA CASSEVGAEITDTQYF TGCGCCAGCAGTGAGGTTGGAGCGGAGATTACAGATACGCAGTATTTT
TRBJ2-3 TRBD2 13 TRBV29-1 once CSVPSGGPDTQYF TGCAGCGTTCCTAGCGGGGGGCCGGATACGCAGTATTTT
TRBJ2-7 TRBD2 17 TRBV7-9 NA CASSAGGSGSSRYEQYF TGTGCCAGCAGCGCCGGGGGTAGCGGGAGTAGTCGCTACGAGCAGTACTTC
TRBJ2-1 TRBD2 12 TRBV28 NA CASRTRTSGQFF TGTGCCAGCAGAACTAGGACTAGCGGGCAGTTCTTC
TRBJ1-2 TRBD1 16 TRBV10-3 NA CAISDKSGTGGAGYTF TGTGCCATCAGTGATAAGTCAGGGACAGGGGGTGCGGGCTACACCTTC
TRBJ2-7 TRBD1 17 TRBV7-6 NA CASSLAPVTGDGYEQYF TGTGCCAGCAGCTTAGCGCCTGTGACAGGGGACGGCTACGAGCAGTACTTC
TRBJ1-3 TRBD1 16 TRBV5-5 NA CASSLQGALPGNTIYF TGTGCCAGCAGCTTACAGGGGGCCTTACCCGGAAACACCATATATTTT
TRBJ2-2 TRBD2 14 TRBV11-2 NA CASPSGLDTGELFF TGTGCCAGTCCTAGCGGACTTGACACCGGGGAGCTGTTTTTT
TRBJ2-1 NA 15 TRBV28 NA CASSSPGVVNDEQFF TGTGCCAGCAGTTCTCCAGGGGTCGTCAACGATGAGCAGTTCTTC
TRBJ2-3 TRBD2 16 TRBV4-1 NA CASSQRLAGGGDTQYF TGCGCCAGCAGCCAACGTCTAGCGGGAGGTGGAGATACGCAGTATTTT
TRBJ2-3 TRBD2 15 TRBV11-3 NA CASSILAGGPRTQYF TGTGCCAGCAGCATATTAGCGGGAGGGCCCCGTACGCAGTATTTT
TRBJ1-5 NA 15 TRBV19 NA CASSIVSGGLQPQHF TGTGCCAGTAGTATCGTATCGGGGGGTCTTCAGCCCCAGCATTTT
TRBJ2-3 TRBD1 15 TRBV19 once CASRAGTGNTDTQYF TGTGCCAGTAGGGCCGGGACAGGGAACACAGATACGCAGTATTTT
TRBJ2-1 TRBD2 14 TRBV3-1/TRBV3-2 NA CASSPFAGGRYKFF TGTGCCAGCAGTCCGTTTGCGGGCGGGAGGTATAAGTTCTTC
TRBJ2-2 NA 13 TRBV10-3 NA CAISAIDTGELFF TGTGCCATCAGTGCCATTGACACCGGGGAGCTGTTTTTT
TRBJ2-1 NA 16 TRBV21-1 NA CASSKARFYFRNEQFF TGTGCCAGCAGCAAAGCGCGGTTTTACTTTAGGAATGAGCAGTTCTTC
TRBJ1-2 NA 15 TRBV29-1 NA CSAAPFGVINYGYTF TGCAGCGCGGCCCCCTTCGGGGTAATTAACTATGGCTACACCTTC
TRBJ2-7 NA 12 TRBV5-1 NA CASSLGTAEQYF TGCGCCAGCAGCTTGGGAACAGCTGAGCAGTACTTC
TRBJ1-3 NA 11 TRBV12-3/TRBV12-4 NA CASRGLNTIYF TGTGCCAGCAGGGGACTGAACACCATATATTTT
TRBJ1-6 NA 13 TRBV30 NA CAWSTRVESPLHF TGTGCCTGGAGTACTAGGGTAGAGTCACCCCTCCACTTT
TRBJ1-5 TRBD1 13 TRBV30 NA CAWSPRGNQPQHF TGTGCCTGGAGTCCCAGGGGGAATCAGCCCCAGCATTTT
TRBJ2-2 TRBD1 14 TRBV28 NA CASSRDRGAGELFF TGTGCCAGCAGTAGGGACAGGGGTGCCGGGGAGCTGTTTTTT
TRBJ2-3 TRBD2 16 TRBV5-5 NA CASSSTSGGAIYTQYF TGTGCCAGCAGCAGCACTAGCGGGGGGGCCATATATACGCAGTATTTT
TRBJ1-1 NA 14 TRBV3-1/TRBV3-2 NA CASLRTGTNTEAFF TGTGCCAGCCTCCGCACAGGGACGAACACTGAAGCTTTCTTT
TRBJ2-1 NA 14 TRBV2 NA CASSLESSYNEQFF TGTGCCAGCAGCCTAGAGAGCTCCTACAATGAGCAGTTCTTC
TRBJ1-5 NA 16 TRBV3-1/TRBV3-2 NA CASSQALPASGQPQHF TGTGCCAGCAGCCAAGCACTCCCAGCATCGGGTCAGCCCCAGCATTTT
TRBJ1-4 TRBD1 14 TRBV5-6 NA CASSWDRKGEKLFF TGTGCCAGCAGTTGGGACAGAAAGGGGGAAAAACTGTTTTTT